Listed below are T cell receptor beta chains from one sample, sequenced in a study of cytomegalovirus exposure and HLA in healthy donors. This table comes from immunoSEQ multiplex PCR, and its TCRdb copy is limited to in-frame clones, with some not included. The table includes more than 85,000 clones, 75% to 80% detected once. The source material was PBMCs. The receptors were sampled from a woman aged 25 to 45 in good health and CMV-seronegative. Each CDR3 is given with its conserved first and last residue. The D gene is left open where the match is weak. Part of the rows lack a size; the others show once, few, many or a class for expanded clones.

- | TRBJ1-5 | TRBV6-5 | - | TGTGCCAGCAGTTACTCAGGGGGAAGCAATCAGCCCCAGCATTTT | CASSYSGGSNQPQHF
- | TRBJ1-3 | TRBV10-2 | - | TGCGCCAGCAGTGAGTTGTACAGTAGCTCTGGAAACACCATATATTTT | CASSELYSSSGNTIYF
- | TRBJ1-4 | TRBV18 | - | TGTGCCAGCTCACCCGTTGCAACTAATGAAAAACTGTTTTTT | CASSPVATNEKLFF
- | TRBJ2-5 | TRBV7-9 | TRBD2 | TGTGCCAGCAGCCGTCCCGGGGGGGGGACCCAAGAGACCCAGTACTTC | CASSRPGGGTQETQYF
- | TRBJ1-3 | TRBV9 | TRBD1 | TGTGCCAGCAGCCCCACAGGGGGAGGAAACACCATATATTTT | CASSPTGGGNTIYF
- | TRBJ2-1 | TRBV7-2 | - | TGTGCCAGCAGCCGGCCGGGGGTTAATGAGCAGTTCTTC | CASSRPGVNEQFF
- | TRBJ1-1 | TRBV12-5 | - | TGTGCTAGTGCCATGGGGCAGGGCAGGACTGAAGCTTTCTTT | CASAMGQGRTEAFF
- | TRBJ2-4 | TRBV7-2 | - | TGTGCCAGCAGCCGTGCGGGAATCCAAAACATTCAGTACTTC | CASSRAGIQNIQYF
- | TRBJ2-7 | TRBV28 | - | TGTGCCAGCAGTTTTATTGACAGGCGAAACTACGAGCAGTACTTC | CASSFIDRRNYEQYF
- | TRBJ1-2 | TRBV6-5 | - | TGTGCCAGCAGTGGGAGACAGGTCTCTAACTATGGCTACACCTTC | CASSGRQVSNYGYTF
- | TRBJ2-4 | TRBV19 | - | TGTGCCAGTAGTAAACAGGGAAACATTCAGTACTTC | CASSKQGNIQYF
- | TRBJ2-5 | TRBV7-6 | TRBD1 | TGTGCCAGCAGCAGCCAGGACAGGATGAAAGAGACCCAGTACTTC | CASSSQDRMKETQYF
- | TRBJ2-4 | TRBV7-8 | TRBD1 | TGTGCCAGCAGCTCTGACAGGGCTGCATTAGCCAAAAACATTCAGTACTTC | CASSSDRAALAKNIQYF
once | TRBJ2-3 | TRBV4-1 | TRBD1 | TGCGCCAGCAGCCTCTGGTCGGGACAGGGATTTACTGATACGCAGTATTTT | CASSLWSGQGFTDTQYF
- | TRBJ1-2 | TRBV4-3 | - | TGCGCCAGCAGCCAATCGCGCGGCAGTAACTATGGCTACACCTTC | CASSQSRGSNYGYTF
- | TRBJ1-1 | TRBV5-1 | - | TGCGCCAGCAGCTTGAACAGGGAGTACACTGAAGCTTTCTTT | CASSLNREYTEAFF
- | TRBJ2-1 | TRBV29-1 | TRBD1 | TGCAGCGTTGGTAGACAGGGATCCTACAATGAGCAGTTCTTC | CSVGRQGSYNEQFF
- | TRBJ1-2 | TRBV19 | - | TGTGCCAGTAGGGAGACTACCTATGGCTACACCTTC | CASRETTYGYTF
- | TRBJ2-5 | TRBV15 | - | TGTGCCACCAGCAGAGATCGGGAGACCCAGTACTTC | CATSRDRETQYF
- | TRBJ2-7 | TRBV28 | TRBD1 | TGTGCCAGCAGTTCAAACACGCCGGGACAGGGGGTCTTC | CASSSNTPGQGVF
- | TRBJ2-2 | TRBV7-6 | TRBD2 | TGTGCCAGCAGCTACCCTCTGGGGGGGATGAACACCGGGGAGCTGTTTTTT | CASSYPLGGMNTGELFF